The next 13 T cell receptor beta chains were all read from a single sample in a study of spatial heterogeneity in lung cancer. TCRdb redid the calling of the 5' RACE reads with MiXCR, one entry per CDR3 protein. The table has 9,500 to 12,000 distinct CDR3 sequences, roughly a tenth seen once. Indicated time point: blood at routine non-recurrence follow-up after resection. The sample in question was PBMCs, obtained at follow-up. These TCRs come from a female donor with early-stage non-small cell lung cancer.

This chain uses TRBV6-2 or TRBV6-3 with TRBJ2-1, with TRBD2 matching 7 bases. Germline V gene lookup returns CDR1 MNHEY and CDR2 SVGEGT. Unmatched junction bases numbered 3, after V lost 0 bases and J lost 1 base. This CDR3 contains 16 residues. CDR3 protein: CASSYSLARSYNEQFF. The DNA of the CDR3 is TGTGCCAGCAGTTACTCACTAGCGAGGTCCTACAATGAGCAGTTCTTC.

The rearrangement joins TRBV20-1 to TRBJ1-2; D not certain. Germline lookup yields CDR1 DFQATT and CDR2 SNEGSKA (reference sequence). The CDR3 loop spans 15 amino acids. V was trimmed by 0 bases and J by 4 bases, leaving 15 bases between them. The CDR3 here is CSARDLPGIVYGYTF. As DNA, the CDR3 is TGCAGTGCTAGAGATCTGCCGGGAATCGTCTATGGCTACACCTTC.

Ten or more counts support this clonotype. The chain employs TRBV5-4 and TRBJ2-4; D is perhaps TRBD1 (6 bases). Trimming left V 3 bases short and J 3 bases short, with 22 bases between. This CDR3 region has 18 residues. Germline loops: CDR1 SGHNT, CDR2 YYREEE (reference sequence). The CDR3 loop is CASSSRATGRVDKNIQYF. CDR3 DNA: TGTGCCAGCAGCTCAAGGGCCACAGGGCGGGTGGACAAAAACATTCAGTACTTC.

This clonotype was observed many times. The rearrangement joins TRBV20-1 to TRBJ2-5; D may match TRBD1 or TRBD2 (6 bases each). From germline, CDR1 is DFQATT and CDR2 SNEGSKA (reference sequence). The V gene lost 7 bases and the J gene lost 4 bases, with 13 bases spanning the gap. The CDR3 covers 12 residues. This CDR3 is CSEGGGGETQYF. CDR3 bases: TGCAGTGAGGGGGGAGGAGGAGAGACCCAGTACTTC.

This clonotype rates as medium-sized. J is TRBJ2-3 and V is TRBV6-2 or TRBV6-3; 14 nucleotides match TRBD2. Germline CDR1 reads MNHEY; CDR2 reads SVGEGT. V was clipped by 2 bases and J by 4 bases; unmatched bases: 8. This CDR3 region has 18 residues. The chain's CDR3 is CASSYEGTSGSFSDTQYF. CDR3 nucleotides: TGTGCCAGCAGTTACGAGGGGACTAGCGGGAGTTTTTCAGATACGCAGTATTTT.

Many counts were recorded for this clonotype. The rearrangement uses TRBV4-3 and TRBJ2-7; maybe TRBD2 (5 bases). Germline CDR1 reads LGHNA; CDR2 reads YSLEER. The CDR3 covers 16 residues. Trimming cost V 0 bases and J 6 bases, with 18 bases left between them. CDR3 in DNA: TGCGCCAGCAGCCAAGAAGCTTTCCCCTCTAGCTCCGAGCAGTACTTC. Amino acids: CASSQEAFPSSSEQYF.

This clonotype was detected ten times or more. The chain couples TRBV7-8 to TRBJ2-1; 7 nucleotides agree with TRBD2. The CDR3 runs to 17 residues. V lost 2 bases, J lost 1 base, and 8 bases stayed unmatched. Germline V gives CDR1 SGHVS, CDR2 FQNEAQ. CDR3 sequence: CASSLSGRRGSYNEQFF. The CDR3 DNA follows: TGTGCCAGCAGCTTATCGGGGCGGCGGGGGTCCTACAATGAGCAGTTCTTC.

This clonotype was seen a handful of times. V gene TRBV28 combines with J gene TRBJ1-2; tentatively, D is TRBD1 (6 bases). Germline CDR1 MDHEN, CDR2 SYDVKM. V was shortened by 3 bases and J by 0 bases, with 14 bases between the two germline ends. CDR3 length: 16 residues. CDR3 nucleotide sequence: TGTGCCAGCAGTTTTCCGTTGGACAGCACTAACTATGGCTACACCTTC. Translating gives CASSFPLDSTNYGYTF.

Many counts were recorded for this clonotype. The rearrangement links TRBV7-2 to TRBJ1-2; D unresolved. The CDR3 consists of 14 residues. CDR1 and CDR2 from the germline V gene are SGHTA and FQGNSA. Trimming removed 4 bases at V and 3 bases at J, with 12 bases between. The CDR3 is CASSSQIGDYGYTF. In DNA form, the CDR3 reads TGTGCCAGCAGCTCCCAGATTGGAGACTATGGCTACACCTTC.

This clonotype was counted many times. The CDR3 nucleotides read TGTGCCAGCAGTTTAATAGCGGGAGAGGGGGTGGACGAGCAGTTCTTC. It codes for CASSLIAGEGVDEQFF. The V and J genes are TRBV28 and TRBJ2-1; TRBD2 matches 9 bases. The CDR3 sequence is 16 residues long. CDR1 is MDHEN and CDR2 is SYDVKM in the germline V gene. Germline trimming cut 2 bases from V and 10 bases from J; bases unmatched to any gene: 12.

The table lists this clonotype with many counts. The chain uses TRBV7-2 and TRBJ2-3; 10 bases are a match to TRBD1. The germline CDR1 and CDR2 sequences are SGHTA and FQGNSA. J lost 3 bases, V lost 5 bases, and 8 bases had no gene match. This CDR3 spans 16 amino acids. The CDR3, as DNA: TGTGCCAGCAGCGCCTTGACAGGGGGCAGGACAGATACGCAGTATTTT. Its protein product is CASSALTGGRTDTQYF.

This clonotype was picked up many times. This sequence joins TRBV29-1 and TRBJ1-1; D call uncertain. The ends were cut back, 6 bases at V and 5 bases at J, with 7 bases in the middle. Germline CDR1 SQVTM, CDR2 ANQGSEA. The CDR3 runs to 10 residues. CDR3 in amino acids: CSVLETEAFF. The CDR3, as DNA: TGCAGCGTACTTGAGACTGAAGCTTTCTTT.

This clonotype was seen a few times. The V call is TRBV7-9, the J call TRBJ1-1; D possibly corresponds to TRBD1 (6 bases). CDR1 is SEHNR and CDR2 is FQNEAQ in the germline V gene (reference sequence). The V and J ends lost 7 bases and 3 bases respectively, with 21 bases between them. The CDR3 loop spans 16 amino acids. The CDR3 DNA reads as TGTGCCAGCACACTAACGGGGGCGGGTGTGGACACTGAAGCTTTCTTT. Amino acid sequence: CASTLTGAGVDTEAFF.